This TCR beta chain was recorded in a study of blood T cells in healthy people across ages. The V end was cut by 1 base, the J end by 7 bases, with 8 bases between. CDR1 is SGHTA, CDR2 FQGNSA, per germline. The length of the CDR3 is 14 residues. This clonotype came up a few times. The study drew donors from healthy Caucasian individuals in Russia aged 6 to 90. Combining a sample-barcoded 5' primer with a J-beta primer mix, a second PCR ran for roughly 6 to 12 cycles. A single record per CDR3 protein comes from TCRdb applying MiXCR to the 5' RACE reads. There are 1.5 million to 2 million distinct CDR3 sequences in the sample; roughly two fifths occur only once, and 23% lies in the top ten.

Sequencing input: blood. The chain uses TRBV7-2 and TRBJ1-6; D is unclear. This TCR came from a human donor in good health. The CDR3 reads CASSLGAGNSPLHF. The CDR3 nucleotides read TGTGCCAGCAGCTTAGGGGCGGGCAATTCACCCCTCCACTTT.